These 4 T cell receptor beta chains share one sample of origin, sequenced in a study of molecular identifiers for immune sequencing clone quantification. Using its own MiXCR run on the PCR reads, TCRdb lists one record per CDR3 protein. The data contain about 320,000 distinct CDR3 sequences, over 20% of them seen just once; the ten biggest clones take up about 0.81%. Sequencing input: naive CD8+ T cells from blood, with Jurkat cell RNA spiked in. Subset indicated: FACS-sorted CD8+CD4-CCR7+CD45RA+ naive T cells. These receptors came from a human donor in good health. Some libraries in this study had Jurkat cell RNA spiked in.

This clonotype occurred many times. The chain is built from TRBV7-3 and TRBJ2-7; D ambiguous. The CDR3 covers 13 residues. The V gene's germline CDR1 is SGHTA and CDR2 FQGTGA. Trimming shortened V by 0 bases and J by 2 bases, and 5 bases separated the two germline ends. Written as DNA, the CDR3 is TGTGCCAGCAGCTTAACAGAAACCTACGAGCAGTACTTC. It is translated as CASSLTETYEQYF.

CDR3: CASSQDWGEGGYGYTF. The CDR3 region has the DNA TGCGCCAGCAGCCAAGATTGGGGCGAAGGGGGCTATGGCTACACCTTC. This chain uses TRBV4-3 with TRBJ1-2; perhaps TRBD1 as D (6 bases). Per the germline V gene, CDR1 is LGHNA and CDR2 is YSLEER. V lost 0 bases and J 4 bases, leaving 15 bases between the germline ends. The CDR3 has 16 residues.

This clonotype was seen at least ten times. The chain has TRBV4-3 and TRBJ2-4; no definite D call. This CDR3 contains 15 residues. The germline CDR1 and CDR2 sequences are LGHNA and YSLEER. V lost 1 base to trimming and J lost 2 bases, with 9 bases between them. CDR3 coding DNA: TGCGCCAGCAGCCAAGTCTCGACACCCAAAAACATTCAGTACTTC. Protein sequence: CASSQVSTPKNIQYF.

This clonotype was recorded at least ten times. V usage is TRBV9 and J usage is TRBJ1-1; 9 bases map to TRBD1. Germline V gives CDR1 SGDLS, CDR2 YYNGEE. The ends lost 4 bases at V and 4 bases at J; junction bases unmatched: 5. The CDR3 covers 14 residues. CDR3 sequence (DNA): TGTGCCAGCAGCACGGGACAGGGTGCCACTGAAGCTTTCTTT. Amino acid sequence: CASSTGQGATEAFF.